This T cell receptor (beta chain) was sequenced in a study of patients and donors after allogeneic stem cell transplantation. One entry per CDR3 protein results from TCRdb running MiXCR on the RT-PCR reads. The table includes more than 850,000 distinct CDR3 sequences, roughly 18% detected once. Germline assignment: CDR1 ENHRY and CDR2 SYGVKD. This CDR3 has 17 residues. The junction had 11 bases not matched to a gene; V was cut back by 7 bases and J by 3 bases. Source material: blood, either unsorted or a sorted T cell fraction (not recorded which). The genes are TRBV10-3 and TRBJ2-2; 10 nucleotides align to TRBD2. The TCR was taken from a human donor who was either an allogeneic HSCT recipient or a stem cell or donor lymphocyte infusion donor (not recorded which). It is not recorded whose cells these are; they may come from a transplant donor. The DNA for the CDR3 is TGTGCCATCATTCCCATAGCGGGGGGACACGACACCGGGGAGCTGTTTTTT. The encoded protein is CAIIPIAGGHDTGELFF.